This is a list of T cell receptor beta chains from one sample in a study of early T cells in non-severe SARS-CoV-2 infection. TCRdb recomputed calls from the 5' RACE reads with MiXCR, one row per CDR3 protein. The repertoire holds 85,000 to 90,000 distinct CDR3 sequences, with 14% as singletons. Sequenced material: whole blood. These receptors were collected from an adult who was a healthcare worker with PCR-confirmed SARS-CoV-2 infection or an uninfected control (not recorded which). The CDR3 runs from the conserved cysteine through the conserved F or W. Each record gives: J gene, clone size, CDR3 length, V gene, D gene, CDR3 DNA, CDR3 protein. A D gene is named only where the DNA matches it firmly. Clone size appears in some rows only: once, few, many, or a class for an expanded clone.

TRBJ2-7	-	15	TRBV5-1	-	TGCGCCAGCGGCCCCTCATCCGGAGGTACCTACGAGCAGTACTTC	CASGPSSGGTYEQYF
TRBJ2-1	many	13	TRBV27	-	TGTGCCAGCAGTTTCGATCGTGGCTATGAGCAGTTCTTC	CASSFDRGYEQFF
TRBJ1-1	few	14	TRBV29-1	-	TGCAGCGGGAGGGCAGCCATTTTGAACACTGAAGCTTTCTTT	CSGRAAILNTEAFF
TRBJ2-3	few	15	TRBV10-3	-	TGTGCCATCAAACCACAGGGATCTTTCACAGATACGCAGTATTTT	CAIKPQGSFTDTQYF
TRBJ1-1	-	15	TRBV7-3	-	TGTGCCAGCAGCGTGATACAGGGCTCGAACACTGAAGCTTTCTTT	CASSVIQGSNTEAFF
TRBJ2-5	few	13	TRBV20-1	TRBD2	TGCAGTGCTGAACGGGGGGGCCTCGAGACCCAGTACTTC	CSAERGGLETQYF
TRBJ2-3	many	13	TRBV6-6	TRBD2	TGTGCCAGCAGCGGGGGGGAGACAGATACGCAGTATTTT	CASSGGETDTQYF
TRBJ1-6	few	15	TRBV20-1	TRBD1	TGCAGTGCTAGAGATCGGGGGACAGGGGGAGGGCCCCTCCACTTT	CSARDRGTGGGPLHF
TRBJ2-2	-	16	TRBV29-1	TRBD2	TGCAGCATCTTGACTAGCGGGGGCATAAACACCGGGGAGCTGTTTTTT	CSILTSGGINTGELFF
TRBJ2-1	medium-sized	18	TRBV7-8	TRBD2	TGTGCCAGCAGCTTAGGAACTAGCGGGGGGGAACCCTACAATGAGCAGTTCTTC	CASSLGTSGGEPYNEQFF
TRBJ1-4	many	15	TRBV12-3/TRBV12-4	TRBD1	TGTGCCAGCAGTCCCGGACAGGGACAAGATGAAAAACTGTTTTTT	CASSPGQGQDEKLFF
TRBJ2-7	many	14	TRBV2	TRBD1	TGTGCCAGCAGTGCGGCAGGGGGCCGGTACGAGCAGTACTTC	CASSAAGGRYEQYF
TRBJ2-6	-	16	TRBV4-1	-	TGCGCCAGCAGCCAAGATCGGGGGCCTGGGGCCAACGTCCTGACTTTC	CASSQDRGPGANVLTF
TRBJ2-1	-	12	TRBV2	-	TGTGCCAGCAGTCCCCCCCCCAATGAGCAGTTCTTC	CASSPPPNEQFF
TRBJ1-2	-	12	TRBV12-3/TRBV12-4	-	TGTGCCAGCAGTCGACAGGACTATGGCTACACCTTC	CASSRQDYGYTF
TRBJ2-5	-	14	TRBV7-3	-	TGTGCCAGCAGCTTAGGGGGCGCCGAGGAGACCCAGTACTTC	CASSLGGAEETQYF